Given below is one TCR beta chain in context. Its antigen is still unknown. The data stem from a study of T cell responses to AZD1222 COVID-19 vaccine. Findings and caveats of the study: Only after the peak T cell response were repertoires sampled. Only 5 or 6 people who got AZD1222 tested seropositive at baseline.

From germline, CDR1 is KGHSH and CDR2 LQKENI. This CDR3 comprises 15 residues. V lost 3 bases and J 7 bases, leaving 16 bases between the germline ends. Profiled with immunoSEQ multiplex PCR; TCRdb holds only in-frame clones, not every one. This table has under 150,000 clones, around nine tenths appearing once. The sequence derives from an adult who received the AZD1222 COVID-19 vaccine. The sequenced sample was peripheral blood, obtained 28 days after the second AZD1222 dose. This chain joins TRBV18 and TRBJ1-3; D is possibly TRBD1 (6 bases). The CDR3, as DNA: TGTGCCAGCTCACCGACAACAGGGACGGAGAACACCATATATTTT. Translating gives CASSPTTGTENTIYF.